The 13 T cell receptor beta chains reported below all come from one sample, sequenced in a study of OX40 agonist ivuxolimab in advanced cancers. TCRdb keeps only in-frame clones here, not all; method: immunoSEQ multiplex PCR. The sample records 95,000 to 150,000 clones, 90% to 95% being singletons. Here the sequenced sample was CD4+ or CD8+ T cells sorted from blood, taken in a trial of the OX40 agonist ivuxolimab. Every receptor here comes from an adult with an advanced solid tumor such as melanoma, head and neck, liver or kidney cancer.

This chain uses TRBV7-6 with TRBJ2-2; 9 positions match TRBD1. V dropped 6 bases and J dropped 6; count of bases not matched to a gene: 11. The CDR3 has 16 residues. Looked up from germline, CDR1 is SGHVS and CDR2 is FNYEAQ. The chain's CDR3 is CASRSRTGGSAGELFF. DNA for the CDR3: TGTGCCAGCAGGAGCCGTACAGGGGGCAGCGCCGGGGAGCTGTTTTTT.

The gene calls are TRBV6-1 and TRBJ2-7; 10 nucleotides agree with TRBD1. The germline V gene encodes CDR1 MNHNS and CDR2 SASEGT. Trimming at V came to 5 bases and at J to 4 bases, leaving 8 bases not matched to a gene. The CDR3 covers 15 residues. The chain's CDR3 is CASSPTGTGVYEQYF. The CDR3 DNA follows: TGTGCCAGCAGTCCAACCGGGACAGGGGTATACGAGCAGTACTTC.

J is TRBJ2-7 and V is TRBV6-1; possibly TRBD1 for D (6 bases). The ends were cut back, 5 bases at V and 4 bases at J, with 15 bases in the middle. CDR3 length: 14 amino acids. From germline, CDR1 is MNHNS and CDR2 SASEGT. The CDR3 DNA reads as TGTGCCAGCAGTACCGGGCCCCAGGGGTACGAGCAGTACTTC. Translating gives CASSTGPQGYEQYF.

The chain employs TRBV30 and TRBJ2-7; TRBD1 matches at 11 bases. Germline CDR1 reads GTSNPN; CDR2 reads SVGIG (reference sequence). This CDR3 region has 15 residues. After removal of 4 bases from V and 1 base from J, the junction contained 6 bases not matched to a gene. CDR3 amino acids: CAWTSGTGGSYEQYF. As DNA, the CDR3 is TGTGCCTGGACCTCAGGGACAGGGGGGTCCTACGAGCAGTACTTC. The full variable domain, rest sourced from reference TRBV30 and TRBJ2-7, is SQTIHQWPATLVQPVGSPLSLECTVEGTSNPNLYWYRQAAGRGLQLLFYSVGIGQISSEVPQNLSASRPQDRQFILSSKKLLLSDSGFYLCAWTSGTGGSYEQYFGPGTRLTVT.

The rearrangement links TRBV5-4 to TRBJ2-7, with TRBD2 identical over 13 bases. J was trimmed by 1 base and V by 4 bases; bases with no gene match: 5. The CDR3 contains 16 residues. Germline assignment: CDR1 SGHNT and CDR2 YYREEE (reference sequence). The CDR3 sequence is CASSRTSGSRSYEQYF. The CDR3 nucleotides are TGTGCCAGCAGCCGGACTAGCGGGAGTAGGTCCTACGAGCAGTACTTC.

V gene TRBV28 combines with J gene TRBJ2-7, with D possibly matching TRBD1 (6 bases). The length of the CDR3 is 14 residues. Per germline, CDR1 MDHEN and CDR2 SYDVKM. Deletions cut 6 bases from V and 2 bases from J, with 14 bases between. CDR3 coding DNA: TGTGCCAGCAGGGGGGCAGGGGTTCCCTACGAGCAGTACTTC. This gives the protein CASRGAGVPYEQYF.

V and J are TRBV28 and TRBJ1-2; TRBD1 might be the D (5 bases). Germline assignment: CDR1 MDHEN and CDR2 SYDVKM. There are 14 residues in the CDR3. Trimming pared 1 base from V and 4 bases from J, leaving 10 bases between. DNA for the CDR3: TGTGCCAGCAGTTTATATAGGGACGGCTATGGCTACACCTTC. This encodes CASSLYRDGYGYTF.

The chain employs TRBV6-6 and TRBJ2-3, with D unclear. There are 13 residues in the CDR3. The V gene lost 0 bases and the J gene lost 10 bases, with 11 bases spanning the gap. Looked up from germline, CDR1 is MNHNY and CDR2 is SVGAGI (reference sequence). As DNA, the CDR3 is TGTGCCAGCAGTTACTCACCAGGTCGATCGCAGTATTTT. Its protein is CASSYSPGRSQYF.

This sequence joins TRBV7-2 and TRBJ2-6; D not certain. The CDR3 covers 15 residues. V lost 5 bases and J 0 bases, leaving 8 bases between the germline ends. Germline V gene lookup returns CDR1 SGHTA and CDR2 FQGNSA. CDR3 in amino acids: CASSTESSGANVLTF. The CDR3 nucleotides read TGTGCCAGCAGCACAGAAAGCTCTGGGGCCAACGTCCTGACTTTC.

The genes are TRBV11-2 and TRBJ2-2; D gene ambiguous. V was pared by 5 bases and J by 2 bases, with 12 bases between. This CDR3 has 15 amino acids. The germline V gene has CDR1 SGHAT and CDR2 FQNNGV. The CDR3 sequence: CASSPRPLNTGELFF. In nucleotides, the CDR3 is TGTGCCAGCAGCCCCCGGCCCCTTAACACCGGGGAGCTGTTTTTT.

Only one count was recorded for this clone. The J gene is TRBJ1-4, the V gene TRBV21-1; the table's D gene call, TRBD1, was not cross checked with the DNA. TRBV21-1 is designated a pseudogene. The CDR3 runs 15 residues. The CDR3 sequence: CASSMVTGGEEKLFF. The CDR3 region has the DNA TGTGCCAGCAGCATGGTGACAGGGGGCGAAGAAAAACTGTTTTTT.

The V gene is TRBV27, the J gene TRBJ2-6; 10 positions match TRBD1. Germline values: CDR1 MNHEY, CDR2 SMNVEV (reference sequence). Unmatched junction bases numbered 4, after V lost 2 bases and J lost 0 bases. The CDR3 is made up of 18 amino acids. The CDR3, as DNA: TGTGCCAGCAGTTTAGGACAGGGGGGGATCTCTGGGGCCAACGTCCTGACTTTC. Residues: CASSLGQGGISGANVLTF.

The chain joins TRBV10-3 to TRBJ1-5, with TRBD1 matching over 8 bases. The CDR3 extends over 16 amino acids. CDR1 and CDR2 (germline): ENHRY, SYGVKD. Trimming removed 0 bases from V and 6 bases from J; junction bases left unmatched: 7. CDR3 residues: CAISESLGQGLQPQHF. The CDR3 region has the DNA TGTGCCATCAGTGAGTCCCTCGGACAGGGCCTTCAGCCCCAGCATTTT.